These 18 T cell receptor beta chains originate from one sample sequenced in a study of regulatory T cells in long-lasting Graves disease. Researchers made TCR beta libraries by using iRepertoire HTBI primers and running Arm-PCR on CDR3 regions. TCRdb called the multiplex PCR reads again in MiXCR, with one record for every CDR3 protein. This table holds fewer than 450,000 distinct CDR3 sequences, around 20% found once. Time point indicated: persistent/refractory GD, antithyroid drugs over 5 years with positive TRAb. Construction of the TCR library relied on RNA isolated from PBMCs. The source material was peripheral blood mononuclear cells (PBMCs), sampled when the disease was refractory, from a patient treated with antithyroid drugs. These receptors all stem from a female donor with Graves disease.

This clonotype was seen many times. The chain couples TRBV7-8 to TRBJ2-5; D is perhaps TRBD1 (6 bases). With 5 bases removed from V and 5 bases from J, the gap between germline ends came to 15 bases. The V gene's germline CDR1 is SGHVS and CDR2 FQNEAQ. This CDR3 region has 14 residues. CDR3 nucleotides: TGTGCCAGCAGCCCGCACAGGGCTCGGGAGACCCAGTACTTC. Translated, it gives CASSPHRARETQYF.

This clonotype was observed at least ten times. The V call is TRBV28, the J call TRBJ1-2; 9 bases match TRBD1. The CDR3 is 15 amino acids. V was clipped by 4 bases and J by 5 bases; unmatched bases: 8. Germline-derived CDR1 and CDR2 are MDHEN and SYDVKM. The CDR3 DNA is TGTGCCAGCAGTTACTTTCTCGGGACAGGGTATGGCTACACCTTC. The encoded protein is CASSYFLGTGYGYTF.

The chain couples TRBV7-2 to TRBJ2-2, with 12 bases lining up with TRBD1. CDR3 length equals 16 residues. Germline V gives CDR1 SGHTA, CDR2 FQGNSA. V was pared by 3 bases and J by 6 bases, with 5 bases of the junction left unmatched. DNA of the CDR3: TGTGCCAGCAGCTTCGGGACAGGGGGCGCCCCCGGGGAGCTGTTTTTT. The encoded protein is CASSFGTGGAPGELFF.

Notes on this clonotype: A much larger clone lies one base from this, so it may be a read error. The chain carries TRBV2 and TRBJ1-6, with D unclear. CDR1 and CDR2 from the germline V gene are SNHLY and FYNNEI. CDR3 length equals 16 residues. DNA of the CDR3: TGTGCCAGCAGGGCTGACCCAAGTGGCTATGATTCACCCCTCCACTTT. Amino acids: CASRADPSGYDSPLHF.

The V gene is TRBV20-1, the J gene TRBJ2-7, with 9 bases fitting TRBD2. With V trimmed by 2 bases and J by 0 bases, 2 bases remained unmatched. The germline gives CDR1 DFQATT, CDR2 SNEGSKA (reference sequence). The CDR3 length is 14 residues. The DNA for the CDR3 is TGCAGTGCTAGATCGCGGGAGGGCTCCTACGAGCAGTACTTC. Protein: CSARSREGSYEQYF.

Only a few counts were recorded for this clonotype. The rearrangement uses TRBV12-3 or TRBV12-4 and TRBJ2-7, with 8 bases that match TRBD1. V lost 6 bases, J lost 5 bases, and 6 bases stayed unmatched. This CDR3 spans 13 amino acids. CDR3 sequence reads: CASSRGLGDEQYF. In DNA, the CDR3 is TGTGCCAGCAGCAGGGGGCTGGGAGACGAGCAGTACTTC.

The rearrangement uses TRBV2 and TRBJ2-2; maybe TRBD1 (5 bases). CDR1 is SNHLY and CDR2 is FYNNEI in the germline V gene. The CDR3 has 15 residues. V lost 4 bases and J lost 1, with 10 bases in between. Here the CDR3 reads CASSVSGMNTGELFF. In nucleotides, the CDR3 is TGTGCCAGCAGTGTGTCAGGGATGAACACCGGGGAGCTGTTTTTT.

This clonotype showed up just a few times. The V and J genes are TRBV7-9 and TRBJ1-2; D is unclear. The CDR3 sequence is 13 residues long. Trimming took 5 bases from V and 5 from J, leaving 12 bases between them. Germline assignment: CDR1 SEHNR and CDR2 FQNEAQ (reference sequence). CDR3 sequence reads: CASSPIGEYGYTF. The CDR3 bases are TGTGCCAGCAGCCCGATTGGGGAGTATGGCTACACCTTC.

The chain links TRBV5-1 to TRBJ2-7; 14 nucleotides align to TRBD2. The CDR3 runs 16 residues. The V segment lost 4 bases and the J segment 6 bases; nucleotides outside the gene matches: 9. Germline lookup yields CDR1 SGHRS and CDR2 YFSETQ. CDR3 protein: CASSPGTSGRMGEQYF. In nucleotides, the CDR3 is TGCGCCAGCAGCCCGGGGACTAGCGGGAGAATGGGCGAGCAGTACTTC.

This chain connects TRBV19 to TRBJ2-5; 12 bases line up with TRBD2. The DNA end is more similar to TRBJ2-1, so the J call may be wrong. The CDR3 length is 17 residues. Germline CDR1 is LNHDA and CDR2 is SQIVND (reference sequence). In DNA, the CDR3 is TGTGCCAGCCAGACACGGGGAGGACTAGCGGGATTGTATGAGCAGTTCTTC. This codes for CASQTRGGLAGLYEQFF.

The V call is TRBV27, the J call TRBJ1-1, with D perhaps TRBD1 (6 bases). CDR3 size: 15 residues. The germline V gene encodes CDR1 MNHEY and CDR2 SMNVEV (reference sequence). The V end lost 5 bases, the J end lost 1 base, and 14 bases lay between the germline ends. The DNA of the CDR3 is TGTGCCAGCAGTATACAGGGTATGGGGAACACTGAAGCTTTCTTT. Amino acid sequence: CASSIQGMGNTEAFF.

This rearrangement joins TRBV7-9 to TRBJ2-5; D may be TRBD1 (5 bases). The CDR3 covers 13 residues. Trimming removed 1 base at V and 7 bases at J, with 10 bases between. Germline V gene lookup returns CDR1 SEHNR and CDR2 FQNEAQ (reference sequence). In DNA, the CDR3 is TGTGCCAGCAGCTTAGAAGGGGTGGTGACCCAGTACTTC. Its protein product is CASSLEGVVTQYF.

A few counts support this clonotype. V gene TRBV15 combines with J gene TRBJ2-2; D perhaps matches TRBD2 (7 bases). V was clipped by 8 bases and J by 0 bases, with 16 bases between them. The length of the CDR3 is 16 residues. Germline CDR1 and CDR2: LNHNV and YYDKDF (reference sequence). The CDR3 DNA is TGTGCCACCTACAAGGGGGGGGGAGCGAACACCGGGGAGCTGTTTTTT. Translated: CATYKGGGANTGELFF. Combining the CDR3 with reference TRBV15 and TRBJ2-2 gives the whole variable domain DAMVIQNPRYQVTQFGKPVTLSCSQTLNHNVMYWYQQKSSQAPKLLFHYYDKDFNNEADTPDNFQSRRPNTSFCFLDIRSPGLGDTAMYLCATYKGGGANTGELFFGEGSRLTVL.

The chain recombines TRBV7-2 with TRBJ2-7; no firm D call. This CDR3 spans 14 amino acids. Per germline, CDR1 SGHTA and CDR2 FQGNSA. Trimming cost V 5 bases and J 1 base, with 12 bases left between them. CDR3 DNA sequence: TGTGCCAGCAGCCCGGAGTCGGCGTCCTACGAGCAGTACTTC. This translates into CASSPESASYEQYF.

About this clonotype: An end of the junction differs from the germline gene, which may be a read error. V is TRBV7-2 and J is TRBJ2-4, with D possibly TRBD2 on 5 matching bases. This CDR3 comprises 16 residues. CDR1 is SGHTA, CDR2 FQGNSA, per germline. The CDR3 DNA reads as TGTGCCGGCAGCCCAGAACGGGTTGGTAGCGTAAACATTCAGTACTTC. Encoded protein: CAGSPERVGSVNIQYF.

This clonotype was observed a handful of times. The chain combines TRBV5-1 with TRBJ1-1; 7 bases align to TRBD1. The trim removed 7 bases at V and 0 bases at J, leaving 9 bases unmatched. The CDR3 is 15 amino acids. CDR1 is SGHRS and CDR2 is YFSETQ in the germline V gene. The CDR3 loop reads CASGGGGAMNTEAFF. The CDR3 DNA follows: TGCGCCAGCGGGGGAGGGGGCGCCATGAACACTGAAGCTTTCTTT.

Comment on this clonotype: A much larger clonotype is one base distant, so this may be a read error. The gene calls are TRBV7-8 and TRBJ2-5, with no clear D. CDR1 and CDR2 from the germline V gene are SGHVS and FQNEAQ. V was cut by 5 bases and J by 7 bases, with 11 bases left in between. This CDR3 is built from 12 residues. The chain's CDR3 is CASSAILRTQYF. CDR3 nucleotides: TGTGCCAGCAGCGCCATACTCAGGACCCAGTACTTC.

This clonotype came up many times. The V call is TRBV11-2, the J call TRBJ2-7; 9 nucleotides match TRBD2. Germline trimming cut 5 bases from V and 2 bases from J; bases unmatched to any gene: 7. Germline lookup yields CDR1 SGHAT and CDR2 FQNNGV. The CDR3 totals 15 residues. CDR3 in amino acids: CASSQNSGSPYEQYF. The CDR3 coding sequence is TGTGCCAGCAGCCAAAATAGCGGGAGCCCCTACGAGCAGTACTTC.